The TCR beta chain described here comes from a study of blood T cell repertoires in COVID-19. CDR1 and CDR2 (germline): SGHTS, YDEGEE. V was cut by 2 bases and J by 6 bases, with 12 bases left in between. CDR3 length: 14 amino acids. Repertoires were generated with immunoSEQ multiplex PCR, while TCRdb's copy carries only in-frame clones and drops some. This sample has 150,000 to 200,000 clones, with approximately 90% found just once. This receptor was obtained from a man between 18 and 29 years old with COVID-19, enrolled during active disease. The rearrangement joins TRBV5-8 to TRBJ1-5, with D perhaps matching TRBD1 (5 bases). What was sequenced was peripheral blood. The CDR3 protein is CASSLLGGSQPQHF. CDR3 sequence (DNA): TGTGCCAGCAGCTTACTCGGGGGGAGTCAGCCCCAGCATTTT.